This is a list of T cell receptor beta chains from one sample in a study of sequential checkpoint blockade in melanoma. Some clones are missing from TCRdb's copy, which holds only in-frame ones; the method was immunoSEQ multiplex PCR. The profile shows around 13,000 clones, 70% to 80% of them singletons. The starting material was CD8+ T cells sorted from blood (inferred from file names), obtained from a patient given nivolumab and ipilimumab in sequence. These receptors originate from a human donor with melanoma. Each CDR3 is given without its conserved first and last residue. D genes are given only for firm matches.

d_call j_call v_call cdr3_aa
TRBD1 TRBJ1-1 TRBV5-1 ASRYEGQGTTEAF
TRBD1 TRBJ1-5 TRBV27 ASSLSTGRNQPQH
TRBD1 TRBJ1-2 TRBV30 AWGGDRVLVNGYT
. TRBJ1-1 TRBV14 ASSQGGGNTEAF
TRBD1 TRBJ1-1 TRBV19 ASTPMGQMNTEAF
. TRBJ2-2 TRBV2 ASSPAGVDGELF
. TRBJ2-1 TRBV4-3 ASSQDALQGPDEQF
TRBD1 TRBJ1-2 TRBV9 ASSLGQGAGYT
. TRBJ2-3 TRBV12-5 ASGLAGTQY
. TRBJ1-2 TRBV9 ASSEGDGANYGYT
. TRBJ1-1 TRBV2 ARLYGVEAF
TRBD2 TRBJ2-3 TRBV7-2 ASSGSSGKLDTQY
TRBD2 TRBJ2-3 TRBV6-5 ASSPYGGGDTQY
. TRBJ1-3 TRBV13 ASSPSRGIGNTIY
TRBD1 TRBJ2-1 TRBV15 ATSEGQGAYNEQF
TRBD1 TRBJ1-2 TRBV4-3 ASRPRDSYGYT
. TRBJ2-7 TRBV14 ASSQVQATYEQY
TRBD1 TRBJ1-1 TRBV7-9 ASSSLQGANTEAF
. TRBJ1-1 TRBV5-5 ASSQAGTEAF
TRBD2 TRBJ2-3 TRBV29-1 SVDGLAGGTDTQY
. TRBJ1-5 TRBV9 ASSDGYSNQPQH
TRBD2 TRBJ2-2 TRBV19 ASSYGAGGGTGELF
. TRBJ2-4 TRBV30 AWSVPGEGDIQY
TRBD1 TRBJ2-1 TRBV15 ATSRRQGNDEQF
TRBD2 TRBJ2-7 TRBV10-2 ASSRLAASSYEQY
. TRBJ1-2 TRBV10-2 ASSESMRVRGGYT
TRBD1 TRBJ2-7 TRBV6-1 ASTGQGARDYEQY
. TRBJ1-2 TRBV7-2 ASSLDIRDLGYT
TRBD1 TRBJ1-5 TRBV6-5 ASSLTGATQPQH
TRBD1 TRBJ1-2 TRBV4-1 ASSQVTGGGYGYT
TRBD1 TRBJ1-2 TRBV6-6 ASRGTGGYT
TRBD2 TRBJ2-1 TRBV6-1 ASRLAGALYNEQF
TRBD2 TRBJ2-1 TRBV4-1 ASSQVNSGSNEQF
. TRBJ1-1 TRBV7-9 ASSLGAGNTEAF
TRBD1 TRBJ1-2 TRBV6-5 ASSFGTGGAYGYT
. TRBJ2-2 TRBV10-3 AIRPWTANTGELF
. TRBJ2-7 TRBV5-1 ASSFTTASYEQY
. TRBJ1-4 TRBV29-1 SVVCRQVSPTNEKLF
TRBD2 TRBJ2-1 TRBV4-1 ASSHLGLAGGFSYNEQF
. TRBJ1-4 TRBV27 ASGPGTLYEKLF